The T cell receptor (beta chain) described here comes from a study of blood T cell repertoires in COVID-19. Study overall: Some COVID-19 samples were acute and others convalescent; all came from the United States, Italy and Spain.

The table came from immunoSEQ multiplex PCR; TCRdb's copy has only in-frame clones and leaves some out. The data contain approximately 400,000 clones, around 89% of them singletons. The CDR3 has 15 amino acids. Trimming removed 4 bases at V and 6 bases at J, with 19 bases between. This TCR derives from a man in his forties with acute or convalescent COVID-19. Material for sequencing was peripheral blood. The chain carries TRBV5-3 and TRBJ1-2, with a weak D call TRBD1 (6 bases). TRBV5-3 counts as an open reading frame of uncertain function. CDR3 sequence: CARSPFGTPAHGYTF. The CDR3 bases are TGTGCCAGAAGCCCGTTCGGGACACCGGCCCATGGCTACACCTTC.